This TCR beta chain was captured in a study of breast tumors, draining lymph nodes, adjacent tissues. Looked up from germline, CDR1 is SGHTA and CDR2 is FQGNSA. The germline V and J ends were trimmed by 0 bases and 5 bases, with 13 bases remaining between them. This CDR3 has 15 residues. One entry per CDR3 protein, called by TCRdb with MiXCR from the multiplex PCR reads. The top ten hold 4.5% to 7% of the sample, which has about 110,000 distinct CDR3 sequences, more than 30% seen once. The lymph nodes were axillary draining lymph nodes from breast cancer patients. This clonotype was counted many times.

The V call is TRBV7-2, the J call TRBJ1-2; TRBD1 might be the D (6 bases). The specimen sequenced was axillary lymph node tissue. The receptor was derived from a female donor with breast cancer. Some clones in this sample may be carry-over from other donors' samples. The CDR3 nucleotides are TGTGCCAGCAGCTTAGCAAAGGGGGGCCATTATGGCTACACCTTC. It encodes CASSLAKGGHYGYTF.